These T cell receptor beta chains were read from a single sample in a study of control samples from healthy donors and cancer patients. Generated by immunoSEQ multiplex PCR, the TCRdb table keeps only in-frame clones and is missing some. The data contain 130,000 or so clones, approximately 94% of them singletons. What was sequenced was blood. All receptors derive from a man aged 35 to 55 in good health. CDR3s include the opening cysteine and the closing phenylalanine or tryptophan. D genes are given only for firm matches. For some rows the clone size is stated as once, few or many, or as a class when expanded; others skip it.

J gene,D gene,clone size,V gene,CDR3 DNA,CDR3 protein
TRBJ1-5,-,-,TRBV10-3,TGTGCCATCAGTGAGTCGGCAGGCAAGCAGCCCCAGCATTTT,CAISESAGKQPQHF
TRBJ2-1,TRBD2,-,TRBV6-5,TGTGCCAGCAGTTACGCGGGACTAGCGCGAGAGTTCTTC,CASSYAGLAREFF
TRBJ2-5,TRBD1,-,TRBV3-1/TRBV3-2,TGTGCCAGCAGCCAAGGGACAGGGACAGAGACCCAGTACTTC,CASSQGTGTETQYF
TRBJ1-4,TRBD1,-,TRBV3-1/TRBV3-2,TGTGCCAGCAGCCAAAAAGTCCGCACCGGGACAGGGGGAGAAAAACTGTTTTTT,CASSQKVRTGTGGEKLFF
TRBJ1-3,-,-,TRBV24-1,TGTGCCACCAGTGACTCGACAGTGTCTGGAAACACCATATATTTT,CATSDSTVSGNTIYF
TRBJ1-5,-,-,TRBV30,TGTGCCTGGAACCGGGGGGGGGTTCAGCCCCAGCATTTT,CAWNRGGVQPQHF
TRBJ1-1,TRBD1,-,TRBV18,TGTGCCAGCTCATCCGACAGGGGGGACACTGAAGCTTTCTTT,CASSSDRGDTEAFF
TRBJ1-1,-,once,TRBV12-3/TRBV12-4,TGTGCCAGCAGTTTTGGTGGGACTGAAGCTTTCTTT,CASSFGGTEAFF
TRBJ2-7,TRBD1,-,TRBV27,TGTGCCAGCAGTCCTTACAGGGGGATCAGCTCCTACGAGCAGTACTTC,CASSPYRGISSYEQYF
TRBJ1-1,-,-,TRBV2,TGTGCCAGCAGGGGGGGACGAAGCACTGAAGCTTTCTTT,CASRGGRSTEAFF
TRBJ2-1,TRBD2,-,TRBV4-1,TGCGCCAGCAGCCAAATTCGGACTAGCGGTTACAATGAGCAGTTCTTC,CASSQIRTSGYNEQFF
TRBJ2-7,-,-,TRBV12-5,TGTGCTAGTGGCCGGGACGGGACCTACGAGCAGTACTTC,CASGRDGTYEQYF
TRBJ1-2,-,-,TRBV6-4,TGTGCCAGCAGCCTCACTGGGACTGATGGCTACACCTTC,CASSLTGTDGYTF
TRBJ1-1,-,-,TRBV6-6,TGTGCCAGCAGTTACTCGAGGGAGGGCGGTAACACTGAAGCTTTCTTT,CASSYSREGGNTEAFF
TRBJ2-1,TRBD1,-,TRBV7-3,TGTGCCAGCAGCTTAGGTCACAGCGCCGGGACAGGGAAAATTCATGAGCAGTTCTTC,CASSLGHSAGTGKIHEQFF
TRBJ1-2,TRBD1,-,TRBV5-8,TGTGCCAGCAGCCGGGACAGGGAGTATGGCTACACCTTC,CASSRDREYGYTF
TRBJ2-7,TRBD1,once,TRBV27,TGTGCCAGCAGCCCCGGGACAGGGGATCGCGAGCAGTACTTC,CASSPGTGDREQYF
TRBJ2-7,-,once,TRBV11-3,TGTGCCAGCAGCTCTGGCCAGGGGGGGAAGTACGAGCAGTACTTC,CASSSGQGGKYEQYF
TRBJ2-7,TRBD2,few,TRBV5-6,TGTGCCAGCAGCTTGGCGGCTAGCGGATCCTACGAGCAGTACTTC,CASSLAASGSYEQYF
TRBJ1-2,-,-,TRBV6-6,TGTGCCAGCAGTTACTCGATTGACTATGGCTACACCTTC,CASSYSIDYGYTF
TRBJ2-7,-,-,TRBV27,TGTGCCAGCAGTCGGGACCAGACCTACGAGCAGTACTTC,CASSRDQTYEQYF
TRBJ1-5,-,-,TRBV7-8,TGTGCCAGCAGCACGACAGGATTTCAGCCCCAGCATTTT,CASSTTGFQPQHF
TRBJ1-6,-,-,TRBV11-2,TGTGCCAGCAGCTCCTGGGACCGGAATTCACCCCTCCACTTT,CASSSWDRNSPLHF
TRBJ2-7,TRBD2,-,TRBV30,TGTGCCTGGGGCATACCAGGACTAGCGGCCTACGAGCAGTACTTC,CAWGIPGLAAYEQYF
TRBJ2-7,-,-,TRBV4-1,TGCGCCAGCAGCCAAGGAACCACGGCGTACGAGCAGTACTTC,CASSQGTTAYEQYF
TRBJ2-2,-,-,TRBV3-1/TRBV3-2,TGTGCCAGCGATAGCGGCACCGGGGAGCTGTTTTTT,CASDSGTGELFF
TRBJ2-5,-,-,TRBV24-1,TGTGCCACCAGTGACCCGGGCGACCCGGGAGAGACCCAGTACTTC,CATSDPGDPGETQYF
TRBJ1-6,-,-,TRBV7-2,TGTGCCAGCAGCCAAACACAGCTACAGAATAATTCACCCCTCCACTTT,CASSQTQLQNNSPLHF
TRBJ2-2,-,few,TRBV7-3,TGTGCCAGCAGCCCACGGGTCACCGGGGAGCTGTTTTTT,CASSPRVTGELFF
TRBJ2-1,-,once,TRBV9,TGTGCCAGCAGCCGTACGTCGGGAAGCTCCTACAATGAGCAGTTCTTC,CASSRTSGSSYNEQFF
TRBJ2-1,-,-,TRBV14,TGTGCCAGCAGCCAAGACATGGTTCGGCGGGACGACAATGAGCAGTTCTTC,CASSQDMVRRDDNEQFF
TRBJ1-1,-,-,TRBV20-1,TGCAGTGTACAGTTAAACACTGAAGCTTTCTTT,CSVQLNTEAFF
TRBJ2-1,TRBD2,-,TRBV27,TGTGCCAGCAGTACACTGATTGCGGGAGGGGGAGTCGAGCAGTTCTTC,CASSTLIAGGGVEQFF
TRBJ1-1,-,-,TRBV6-1,TGTGCCAGCAGTGAATTAGGAGGACAGACTGAAGCTTTCTTT,CASSELGGQTEAFF
TRBJ2-7,-,-,TRBV11-2,TGTGCCAGCAGCCTGGACCCAAGGCGCACCTACGAGCAGTACTTC,CASSLDPRRTYEQYF
TRBJ2-2,-,-,TRBV5-6,TGTGCCAGCAGCCCGACGGCTAGCGTGTCCCCCGGGGAGCTGTTTTTT,CASSPTASVSPGELFF
TRBJ1-6,-,-,TRBV5-1,TGCGCCAGCAGCTTGTCACAGGGCCGTAATTCACCCCTCCACTTT,CASSLSQGRNSPLHF
TRBJ2-5,-,-,TRBV11-2,TGTGCCAGCAGCTTAATCGGGATCCAAGAAAAAGAGACCCAGTACTTC,CASSLIGIQEKETQYF